One sample yielded the 23 T cell receptor beta chains listed below, sequenced in a study of blood T cell repertoires in COVID-19. Repertoires were generated with immunoSEQ multiplex PCR, while TCRdb's copy carries only in-frame clones and drops some. The top ten hold about 6.9% of the sample, which has over 150,000 clones, over 75% seen once. Sequencing used peripheral blood. These receptors were obtained from an elderly man with COVID-19, enrolled during active disease.

The chain is built from TRBV18 and TRBJ2-3, with D possibly being TRBD2 (6 bases). This CDR3 spans 15 amino acids. Germline CDR1 and CDR2: KGHSH and LQKENI. The V gene lost 6 bases and the J gene lost 5 bases, with 18 bases spanning the gap. The CDR3, as DNA: TGTGCCAGCTCTCCGGGACTCCCTTCATTAGATACGCAGTATTTT. Amino acids: CASSPGLPSLDTQYF.

The V call is TRBV7-2, the J call TRBJ1-5; D uncertain. V lost 5 bases, J lost 5 bases, and 10 bases lay in between. The CDR3 has 13 residues. CDR1 and CDR2 from the germline V gene are SGHTA and FQGNSA. CDR3 residues: CASSPEVYQPQHF. The CDR3 bases are TGTGCCAGCAGCCCCGAGGTCTATCAGCCCCAGCATTTT.

This chain uses TRBV10-3 with TRBJ1-6, with a tentative D call TRBD1 (6 bases). The length of the CDR3 is 16 residues. CDR1 is ENHRY, CDR2 SYGVKD, per germline. Trimming removed 3 bases at V and 6 bases at J, with 15 bases between. CDR3 in DNA: TGTGCCATCAGTGATGCGGGGGGCGTTGGTAATTCACCCCTCCACTTT. Translation: CAISDAGGVGNSPLHF.

The chain is built from TRBV5-5 and TRBJ1-2; 7 bases map to TRBD1. CDR3 length: 14 amino acids. V shed 3 bases and J 4 bases; nucleotides not matched to a gene: 6. The germline CDR1 and CDR2 sequences are SGHKS and YYEKEE (reference sequence). CDR3 bases: TGTGCCAGCAGCTCGGGACAGAGCATCTATGGCTACACCTTC. Translated: CASSSGQSIYGYTF.

The rearrangement links TRBV19 to TRBJ1-4; TRBD1 aligns across 11 bases. The CDR3 runs 14 residues. CDR1 and CDR2 from the germline V gene are LNHDA and SQIVND (reference sequence). V dropped 1 base and J dropped 11; count of bases not matched to a gene: 3. CDR3 DNA sequence: TGTGCCAGTAGTATAGGGGACAGGGGGTGGAAACTGTTTTTT. Its translation is CASSIGDRGWKLFF.

The chain employs TRBV19 and TRBJ2-7; 7 bases map to TRBD1. The ends lost 6 bases at V and 7 bases at J; junction bases unmatched: 9. Per germline, CDR1 LNHDA and CDR2 SQIVND (reference sequence). This CDR3 contains 13 residues. The chain's CDR3 is CASRQGPLKEQYF. The CDR3 DNA is TGTGCCAGTAGACAGGGGCCCCTAAAGGAGCAGTACTTC.

This chain joins TRBV2 and TRBJ1-5; the D is unclear. The CDR3 is made up of 13 amino acids. CDR1 SNHLY and CDR2 FYNNEI come from the germline V gene. The germline V and J ends were trimmed by 3 bases and 7 bases, with 10 bases remaining between them. CDR3 nucleotides: TGTGCCAGCAGTGAGAGGTTATGGCAGCCCCAGCATTTT. Translation gives CASSERLWQPQHF. The full variable domain, completed using reference TRBV2 and TRBJ1-5, is EPEVTQTPSHQVTQMGQEVILRCVPISNHLYFYWYRQILGQKVEFLVSFYNNEISEKSEIFDDQFSVERPDGSNFTLKIRSTKLEDSAMYFCASSERLWQPQHFGDGTRLSIL.

The rearrangement joins TRBV18 to TRBJ1-1; 7 bases match TRBD1. The CDR3 has 14 residues. V dropped 6 bases and J dropped 0; count of bases not matched to a gene: 4. CDR1 KGHSH and CDR2 LQKENI come from the germline V gene. CDR3 nucleotides: TGTGCCAGCTCGCAGGGACAGATGAACACTGAAGCTTTCTTT. Translated, it gives CASSQGQMNTEAFF.

The chain joins TRBV19 to TRBJ2-1; 8 positions agree with TRBD2. J gave up 6 bases and V 10 bases, and 11 bases lay outside the gene matches. The germline CDR1 and CDR2 sequences are LNHDA and SQIVND (reference sequence). The CDR3 is 14 amino acids. As DNA, the CDR3 is TGTGCCACCAAGAGGGAGCGGGGGCTCAATGAGCAGTTCTTC. Encoded protein: CATKRERGLNEQFF.

V and J are TRBV5-4 and TRBJ2-1; 8 bases fit TRBD1. Per the germline V gene, CDR1 is SGHNT and CDR2 is YYREEE (reference sequence). CDR3 length: 16 amino acids. V shed 4 bases, J shed 5 bases, and the junction held 11 bases outside the gene matches. CDR3 in amino acids: CASSTQGARNHNEQFF. The CDR3 DNA reads as TGTGCCAGCAGCACCCAGGGGGCCCGGAACCACAATGAGCAGTTCTTC.

This clone was counted only a few times. The genes are TRBV7-3 and TRBJ2-2; D unresolved. V shed 5 bases and J shed 7 bases, with 14 bases lying between them. The CDR3 runs to 14 residues. Looked up from germline, CDR1 is SGHTA and CDR2 is FQGTGA. The CDR3 sequence: CASSPRKTGGELFF. The DNA of the CDR3 is TGTGCCAGCAGCCCCCGTAAAACGGGCGGGGAGCTGTTTTTT. Supplemented by reference TRBV7-3 and TRBJ2-2, the full variable domain reads GAGVSQTPSNKVTEKGKYVELRCDPISGHTALYWYRQSLGQGPEFLIYFQGTGAADDSGLPNDRFFAVRPEGSVSTLKIQRTERGDSAVYLCASSPRKTGGELFFGEGSRLTVL.

This chain connects TRBV6-6 to TRBJ2-7, with TRBD1 identical over 9 bases. Germline lookup yields CDR1 MNHNY and CDR2 SVGAGI (reference sequence). The trim removed 7 bases at V and 2 bases at J, leaving 6 bases unmatched. The CDR3 totals 14 residues. The DNA for the CDR3 is TGTGCCAGCATAGGGGGGACAGGGACCTACGAGCAGTACTTC. Translated: CASIGGTGTYEQYF.

This chain links TRBV7-9 with TRBJ1-4; D gene ambiguous. Germline V gives CDR1 SEHNR, CDR2 FQNEAQ (reference sequence). The V and J ends lost 0 bases and 0 bases respectively, with 8 bases between them. CDR3 size: 16 residues. DNA of the CDR3: TGTGCCAGCAGCTTAGCCGCGACAACAACTAATGAAAAACTGTTTTTT. It encodes CASSLAATTTNEKLFF. Looking up the rest from reference TRBV7-9 and TRBJ1-4 gives the full variable domain: DTGVSQNPRHKITKRGQNVTFRCDPISEHNRLYWYRQTLGQGPEFLTYFQNEAQLEKSRLLSDRFSAERPKGSFSTLEIQRTEQGDSAMYLCASSLAATTTNEKLFFGSGTQLSVL.

The chain combines TRBV19 with TRBJ2-7; 12 nucleotides line up with TRBD2. In germline, CDR1 is LNHDA, CDR2 SQIVND (reference sequence). This CDR3 comprises 16 residues. Losses at the gene ends were 5 bases for V and 2 bases for J; bases not matched to a gene: 7. CDR3 amino acids: CASSYRLAGDTYEQYF. As DNA, the CDR3 is TGTGCCAGTAGTTATCGACTAGCGGGGGACACCTACGAGCAGTACTTC.

This chain joins TRBV15 and TRBJ2-1, with D possibly being TRBD2 (7 bases). Germline loops: CDR1 LNHNV, CDR2 YYDKDF (reference sequence). The CDR3 is 18 amino acids. Trimming removed 0 bases at V and 3 bases at J, with 18 bases between. CDR3 amino acids: CATSRDGGAAPVYNEQFF. CDR3 bases: TGTGCCACCAGCAGAGATGGGGGGGCAGCCCCTGTCTACAATGAGCAGTTCTTC.

V is TRBV29-1 and J is TRBJ2-1, with 7 bases lining up with TRBD2. With V trimmed by 5 bases and J by 5 bases, 12 bases remained unmatched. This CDR3 contains 15 residues. Germline V CDR1 and CDR2: SQVTM, ANQGSEA. CDR3 amino acids: CSVPLGLADNNEQFF. CDR3 in DNA: TGCAGCGTTCCCCTTGGGCTAGCGGACAACAATGAGCAGTTCTTC.

The genes are TRBV7-2 and TRBJ1-2, with 11 bases that match TRBD1. CDR3 length: 15 residues. CDR1 is SGHTA, CDR2 FQGNSA, per germline. Trimming cost V 4 bases and J 8 bases; bases outside gene matches: 9. As DNA, the CDR3 is TGTGCCAGCAGCTCGGACAGGGGGCGCCCGGAGGGCTACACCTTC. Translated: CASSSDRGRPEGYTF.

The J gene is TRBJ1-3, the V gene TRBV7-4; tentative D call: TRBD1 (5 bases). V was pared by 5 bases and J by 3 bases, with 14 bases between. Germline loops: CDR1 SGHVT, CDR2 SQSDAQ. This CDR3 is built from 15 residues. CDR3 bases: TGTGCCAGCAGCCCCCCAGACGGGGGTGGAAACACCATATATTTT. The encoded protein is CASSPPDGGGNTIYF.

The rearrangement links TRBV18 to TRBJ1-5, with 7 bases aligning to TRBD1. This CDR3 spans 14 amino acids. Germline lookup yields CDR1 KGHSH and CDR2 LQKENI. The J segment lost 4 bases and the V segment lost 5 bases, leaving 5 bases of the junction unmatched. The CDR3 region is CASSSGTVNQPQHF. The DNA for the CDR3 is TGTGCCAGCTCATCCGGGACAGTTAATCAGCCCCAGCATTTT. Filled out from reference TRBV18 and TRBJ1-5, the complete variable domain reads NAGVMQNPRHLVRRRGQEARLRCSPMKGHSHVYWYRQLPEEGLKFMVYLQKENIIDESGMPKERFSAEFPKEGPSILRIQQVVRGDSAAYFCASSSGTVNQPQHFGDGTRLSIL.

The chain uses TRBV7-3 and TRBJ1-3; 8 bases match TRBD1. Trimming took 2 bases from V and 2 from J; bases not matched to a gene: 2. The germline gives CDR1 SGHTA, CDR2 FQGTGA. The CDR3 is made up of 15 amino acids. CDR3 sequence reads: CASSLSGGAGNTIYF. DNA for the CDR3: TGTGCCAGCAGCTTATCAGGGGGCGCTGGAAACACCATATATTTT. The whole variable domain, remainder taken from reference TRBV7-3 and TRBJ1-3, is GAGVSQTPSNKVTEKGKYVELRCDPISGHTALYWYRQSLGQGPEFLIYFQGTGAADDSGLPNDRFFAVRPEGSVSTLKIQRTERGDSAVYLCASSLSGGAGNTIYFGEGSWLTVV.

This chain uses TRBV10-1 with TRBJ1-1, with TRBD1 matching over 8 bases. This CDR3 is built from 13 residues. Germline CDR1 WNHNN, CDR2 SYGVQD (reference sequence). V trimming: 10 bases; J trimming: 3 bases; junction bases outside the gene matches: 7. The CDR3 DNA reads as TGCGCCAAGAGAGACAGGGGTGACACTGAAGCTTTCTTT. The encoded protein is CAKRDRGDTEAFF.

The chain couples TRBV7-9 to TRBJ1-5; D remains ambiguous. Germline lookup yields CDR1 SEHNR and CDR2 FQNEAQ (reference sequence). The CDR3 is 11 amino acids. The V gene lost 4 bases and the J gene lost 9 bases, with 7 bases spanning the gap. The CDR3: CASSYGGPQHF. The DNA for the CDR3 is TGTGCCAGCAGCTACGGTGGGCCCCAGCATTTT. Full variable domain (outside the CDR3, taken from reference TRBV7-9 and TRBJ1-5): DTGVSQNPRHKITKRGQNVTFRCDPISEHNRLYWYRQTLGQGPEFLTYFQNEAQLEKSRLLSDRFSAERPKGSFSTLEIQRTEQGDSAMYLCASSYGGPQHFGDGTRLSIL.

The chain carries TRBV18 and TRBJ2-7, with TRBD1 matching 8 bases. The germline V gene has CDR1 KGHSH and CDR2 LQKENI. The CDR3 contains 15 residues. V shed 3 bases and J 0 bases; nucleotides not matched to a gene: 4. CDR3 in amino acids: CASSPGTGPSYEQYF. In DNA form, the CDR3 reads TGTGCCAGCTCACCGGGGACAGGACCCTCCTACGAGCAGTACTTC.